The 12 T cell receptor beta chains reported below all come from one sample, sequenced in a study of regulatory T cells in long-lasting Graves disease. Time point here: persistent/refractory GD, antithyroid drugs over 5 years with positive TRAb. RNA isolated from PBMCs was used to make the TCR library. Through Arm-PCR of CDR3 regions and iRepertoire HTBI primers, TCR beta libraries were built. TCRdb redid the calling of the multiplex PCR reads with MiXCR, one entry per CDR3 protein. In the table there are hundreds of thousands of distinct CDR3 sequences, roughly 20% of which are singletons. The sequencing used peripheral blood mononuclear cells (PBMCs), collected when the disease was refractory, from a patient treated with antithyroid drugs. These receptors were obtained from a female donor with Graves disease.

This clonotype was picked up many times. The V gene is TRBV6-1, the J gene TRBJ2-2, with D possibly matching TRBD2 (7 bases). The CDR3 has 15 amino acids. Looked up from germline, CDR1 is MNHNS and CDR2 is SASEGT. V was clipped by 2 bases and J by 7 bases, with 14 bases between them. Here the CDR3 reads CASSEFRGGNGELFF. For the CDR3, the DNA is TGTGCCAGCAGTGAATTTAGGGGGGGGAACGGGGAGCTGTTTTTT.

This clonotype has a handful of counts. This rearrangement joins TRBV2 to TRBJ2-2; perhaps D is TRBD1 or TRBD2 (5 bases each). The CDR3 length is 15 residues. The ends were cut back, 6 bases at V and 1 base at J, with 12 bases in the middle. CDR1 and CDR2 from the germline V gene are SNHLY and FYNNEI. CDR3 DNA: TGTGCCAGCAGGCCCGGGGCTTTGAACACCGGGGAGCTGTTTTTT. Its protein is CASRPGALNTGELFF.

This clonotype was seen ten or more times. Written as DNA, the CDR3 is TGTGCCAGCAACCCGCCCCACGAGCAGTACTTC. This gives the protein CASNPPHEQYF. The J gene is TRBJ2-7, the V gene TRBV2; D is ambiguous. This CDR3 is 11 amino acids long. CDR1 SNHLY and CDR2 FYNNEI come from the germline V gene. Trimming stripped 7 bases from V and 5 bases from J, with 9 bases between.

CDR3 bases: TGTGCCAGTAGTAGTACCGGGGCAGGGACTTACTATGGCTACACCTTC. Protein product: CASSSTGAGTYYGYTF. The V gene is TRBV19, the J gene TRBJ1-2; D is perhaps TRBD1 (5 bases). The CDR3 consists of 16 residues. The germline V gene encodes CDR1 LNHDA and CDR2 SQIVND (reference sequence). The ends were cut back, 4 bases at V and 3 bases at J, with 18 bases in the middle.

At least ten counts were recorded for this clonotype. The chain joins TRBV3-1 to TRBJ1-2; D is unresolved. Trimming pared 0 bases from V and 5 bases from J, leaving 7 bases between. Germline CDR1 reads LGHDT; CDR2 reads YNNKEL (reference sequence). The CDR3 covers 13 residues. Here the CDR3 reads CASSQERWYGYTF. In DNA, the CDR3 is TGTGCCAGCAGCCAAGAGAGGTGGTATGGCTACACCTTC.

This clonotype was recorded at least ten times. The chain links TRBV6-5 to TRBJ2-5; a possible D gene is TRBD2 (6 bases). V lost 4 bases to trimming and J lost 2 bases, with 14 bases between them. CDR1 is MNHEY, CDR2 SVGAGI, per germline. CDR3 length: 15 amino acids. The CDR3 nucleotides are TGTGCCAGCAGTTTTTTGGAGGCGGGGCAAGAGACCCAGTACTTC. Residues: CASSFLEAGQETQYF.

The gene calls are TRBV20-1 and TRBJ2-5; 10 bases map to TRBD2. This CDR3 is 15 amino acids long. The V segment lost 6 bases and the J segment 1 base; nucleotides outside the gene matches: 8. Germline V gene data show CDR1 as DFQATT and CDR2 as SNEGSKA (reference sequence). CDR3 sequence: CSAARLAGSQETQYF. As DNA, the CDR3 is TGCAGTGCCGCACGACTAGCGGGTTCCCAAGAGACCCAGTACTTC.

This chain uses TRBV20-1 with TRBJ2-7; TRBD1 is a possible D gene (6 bases). V was trimmed by 5 bases and J by 3 bases, leaving 14 bases between them. Germline lookup yields CDR1 DFQATT and CDR2 SNEGSKA (reference sequence). The length of the CDR3 is 13 residues. The CDR3 DNA follows: TGCAGTGCTGATCTGACAGGTATCTACGAGCAGTACTTC. Translated, it gives CSADLTGIYEQYF.

This clonotype was seen only a few times. The V and J genes are TRBV20-1 and TRBJ2-7; unclear D gene. CDR3 length: 13 amino acids. V lost 4 bases and J lost 7, with 17 bases in between. Germline assignment: CDR1 DFQATT and CDR2 SNEGSKA (reference sequence). The CDR3 region has the DNA TGCAGTGCTACCACCCGGTTCATGCTTGAGCAGTACTTC. Translation: CSATTRFMLEQYF.

This clonotype was found a few times. The CDR3 here is CSVVGGEGPYEQYF. DNA of the CDR3: TGCAGCGTTGTGGGGGGGGAGGGCCCATACGAGCAGTACTTC. V is TRBV29-1 and J is TRBJ2-7; 7 bases are a match to TRBD2. J was trimmed by 4 bases and V by 4 bases; bases with no gene match: 10. Germline V gene lookup returns CDR1 SQVTM and CDR2 ANQGSEA. The CDR3 consists of 14 residues.

The chain carries TRBV11-2 and TRBJ2-5; 7 bases agree with TRBD2. Near its end, the DNA agrees better with TRBJ2-1, so the J call may be wrong. CDR3 length equals 15 residues. Germline values: CDR1 SGHAT, CDR2 FQNNGV. Here the CDR3 reads CASSPRREYHNEQFF. CDR3 in DNA: TGTGCCAGCAGCCCCCGGCGGGAGTACCACAATGAGCAGTTCTTC.

The V gene is TRBV6-2 or TRBV6-3, the J gene TRBJ2-7, with 7 bases fitting TRBD2. The CDR3 extends over 18 amino acids. CDR1 and CDR2 from the germline V gene are MNHEY and SVGEGT. The V segment lost 0 bases and the J segment 0 bases; nucleotides outside the gene matches: 11. The CDR3 region has the DNA TGTGCCAGCAGTTACTCCCCGGGCAGCGGGGATAGCTCCTACGAGCAGTACTTC. Translation gives CASSYSPGSGDSSYEQYF.